The 2 T cell receptor beta chains below come from one sample, sequenced in a study of blood T cell repertoires in COVID-19. Clones were read by immunoSEQ multiplex PCR, and TCRdb kept only the in-frame ones, dropping some. Of 75,000 to 100,000 clones listed, roughly four fifths are singletons. Sequencing was done on a sample of peripheral blood. These receptors all stem from a man in his fifties with active or convalescent COVID-19.

This sequence joins TRBV9 and TRBJ2-1; 12 nucleotides match TRBD2. In germline, CDR1 is SGDLS, CDR2 YYNGEE. The CDR3 contains 14 residues. J gave up 10 bases and V 6 bases, and 8 bases lay outside the gene matches. The chain's CDR3 is CASNLAGGQGEQFF. The CDR3 DNA is TGTGCCAGCAACCTAGCGGGGGGGCAGGGCGAGCAGTTCTTC.

A single count supports this clone. V gene TRBV18 combines with J gene TRBJ2-1; the match to TRBD2 covers 13 bases. With V trimmed by 3 bases and J by 8 bases, 13 bases remained unmatched. Germline lookup yields CDR1 KGHSH and CDR2 LQKENI. The CDR3 consists of 18 residues. This chain's CDR3 is CASSPTPTSGGFQDEQFF. CDR3 coding DNA: TGTGCCAGCTCACCCACCCCGACTAGCGGGGGGTTTCAAGATGAGCAGTTCTTC.